This section outlines one T cell receptor (beta chain) sequence together with its context. No antigen is known for it. The sample is drawn from a study of Ad26.COV2.S vaccination and SARS-CoV-2 variants. Study details: Dosing was one shot or two shots 56 days apart. Study observations and caveats: Total T cell responses were possibly underestimated by TCR breadth and depth analyses.

Treatment given: some 20 received Ad26.COV2.S at low or high dose, single or two shots; several received placebo; per-sample allocation not given. Sample collection was performed on day 63 after the first vaccine or placebo injection. Boston provided a donor who was an adult aged 18-55 years. Measured with immunoSEQ multiplex PCR; TCRdb has only the in-frame clones, and not every one. The sample holds more than 300,000 clones, about 85% seen once. Sample: peripheral blood, taken in a trial of Ad26.COV2.S vaccine versus placebo. The clonotype was recovered from a person aged 18-65 years who received the Ad26.COV2.S COVID-19 vaccine or a placebo.

The CDR3 here is CASSENTEAFF. The CDR3 DNA reads as TGTGCCAGCAGTGAGAACACTGAAGCTTTCTTT. J is TRBJ1-1 and V is TRBV2; D unclear. The CDR3 is made up of 11 amino acids. Trimming stripped 3 bases from V and 1 base from J, with 0 bases between. In germline, CDR1 is SNHLY, CDR2 FYNNEI.